This T cell receptor beta chain was recovered during a study of cytomegalovirus exposure and HLA in healthy donors. Trimming removed 0 bases at V and 7 bases at J, with 8 bases between. CDR1 is SGDLS, CDR2 YYNGEE, per germline. This CDR3 has 14 amino acids. PCR employed 60 Vbeta and 13 Jbeta primers. The data were produced by immunoSEQ multiplex PCR, yet TCRdb's version contains in-frame clones alone and is incomplete. The sample has 80,000 to 100,000 clones; about 81% are singletons. Study-wide results and limits: A later analysis linked a missense DCLRE1C variant to TCR beta V- and J-gene trimming. TCR beta sequences reportedly predicted most subjects' HLA-A and HLA-B alleles accurately.

In the case of this clone: The antigen is not known.

This chain uses TRBV9 with TRBJ1-6; D is perhaps TRBD1 (5 bases). Material for sequencing was PBMCs. This sequence was found in a man aged 40-49 years in good health and CMV-seronegative. The CDR3 loop reads CASSVEQENSPLHF. In DNA form, the CDR3 reads TGTGCCAGCAGCGTAGAACAGGAGAATTCACCCCTCCACTTT.